The rows below give T cell receptor beta chains drawn from one sample of a study of blood T cell repertoires in COVID-19. Some clones are missing from TCRdb's copy, which holds only in-frame ones; the method was immunoSEQ multiplex PCR. The sample carries approximately 250,000 clones, roughly 88% recorded once. The specimen was peripheral blood. These receptor sequences come from a woman in her 70s with COVID-19, enrolled during active disease. The conserved cysteine and the conserved F or W are not part of the CDR3 here.

v_gene: TRBV24-1
j_gene: TRBJ1-5
CDR3aa: ATSDRGSEPQH

v_gene: TRBV6-1
j_gene: TRBJ1-1
CDR3aa: ASSKTDRNTEAF

v_gene: TRBV6-6
j_gene: TRBJ2-7
CDR3aa: ASSSGQGAPYEQY

v_gene: TRBV6-1
j_gene: TRBJ2-3
CDR3aa: ASSEGGSTDTQY

v_gene: TRBV6-4
j_gene: TRBJ2-1
CDR3aa: ASSHGPGSEQF

v_gene: TRBV6-5
j_gene: TRBJ2-7
CDR3aa: ASSRPGRASGEQY

v_gene: TRBV6-2/TRBV6-3
j_gene: TRBJ2-7
CDR3aa: ASSYDSNRHSYEQY

v_gene: TRBV6-5
j_gene: TRBJ2-7
CDR3aa: ASRSGTGGNYEQY

v_gene: TRBV6-5
j_gene: TRBJ1-6
CDR3aa: ASSSQGSPNSPLH

v_gene: TRBV5-1
j_gene: TRBJ1-4
CDR3aa: ASSLASANEKLF

v_gene: TRBV4-3
j_gene: TRBJ2-7
CDR3aa: ASSQEAWGRNYYYEQY

v_gene: TRBV24-1
j_gene: TRBJ1-1
CDR3aa: ATSDSGESAPIGTEAF

v_gene: TRBV4-3
j_gene: TRBJ2-7
CDR3aa: ASSQTSGSPHYEQY

v_gene: TRBV2
j_gene: TRBJ1-6
CDR3aa: ASRQGGNSPLH

v_gene: TRBV18
j_gene: TRBJ2-2
CDR3aa: ASSQGQGAPTGELF

v_gene: TRBV5-8
j_gene: TRBJ1-2
CDR3aa: AVTGQGTYGYT

v_gene: TRBV11-1
j_gene: TRBJ2-5
CDR3aa: ASSTRTVQETQY

v_gene: TRBV5-1
j_gene: TRBJ1-5
CDR3aa: ASRKDSNQPQH

v_gene: TRBV9
j_gene: TRBJ1-3
CDR3aa: ASSVADGGSGNTIY

v_gene: TRBV28
j_gene: TRBJ1-5
CDR3aa: ARKVRDRNHQPQH

v_gene: TRBV7-9
j_gene: TRBJ2-7
CDR3aa: ASSLGVHTGYNEQY

v_gene: TRBV9
j_gene: TRBJ2-5
CDR3aa: ASSPSGWGETQY

v_gene: TRBV2
j_gene: TRBJ2-5
CDR3aa: ATKRGGSETQY

v_gene: TRBV7-8
j_gene: TRBJ2-7
CDR3aa: ASSTQGRYEQY

v_gene: TRBV12-3/TRBV12-4
j_gene: TRBJ2-5
CDR3aa: ASSSGRETQY

v_gene: TRBV6-5
j_gene: TRBJ1-5
CDR3aa: ASRGTGGQPQH

v_gene: TRBV9
j_gene: TRBJ1-2
CDR3aa: ASSVMPQGMRGYT

v_gene: TRBV5-1
j_gene: TRBJ2-6
CDR3aa: ASSLTESGANVLT

v_gene: TRBV4-1
j_gene: TRBJ2-6
CDR3aa: ASSQERQVAVSGANVLT

v_gene: TRBV29-1
j_gene: TRBJ2-5
CDR3aa: SVDPIAGGLSETQY

v_gene: TRBV9
j_gene: TRBJ2-3
CDR3aa: ASSEGTSGRGADTQY

v_gene: TRBV11-2
j_gene: TRBJ2-5
CDR3aa: ASSLDGRISETQY

v_gene: TRBV5-1
j_gene: TRBJ2-5
CDR3aa: ASSTSTGEGETQY

v_gene: TRBV4-1
j_gene: TRBJ2-1
CDR3aa: ASSQDFPSGSIDEQF

v_gene: TRBV5-4
j_gene: TRBJ1-2
CDR3aa: ASSPDRAGGYT

v_gene: TRBV7-9
j_gene: TRBJ2-3
CDR3aa: ASSQATDTQY

v_gene: TRBV28
j_gene: TRBJ1-1
CDR3aa: ASTPQVVYMNTEAF

v_gene: TRBV29-1
j_gene: TRBJ2-1
CDR3aa: SVDLTDRVYNEQF

v_gene: TRBV19
j_gene: TRBJ1-5
CDR3aa: ASSPPGGNQPQH

v_gene: TRBV19
j_gene: TRBJ1-4
CDR3aa: ASSISLSTGYEKLF

v_gene: TRBV5-1
j_gene: TRBJ2-2
CDR3aa: ASSSLGSGGANTGELF

v_gene: TRBV28
j_gene: TRBJ1-3
CDR3aa: ASSLYDRVSGNTIY

v_gene: TRBV19
j_gene: TRBJ2-5
CDR3aa: ASKTSGRSETQY

v_gene: TRBV28
j_gene: TRBJ1-1
CDR3aa: ASNPGQSTEAF

v_gene: TRBV7-3
j_gene: TRBJ2-2
CDR3aa: ASSAGGETGELF

v_gene: TRBV29-1
j_gene: TRBJ2-7
CDR3aa: SVEGQGASEQY

v_gene: TRBV12-3/TRBV12-4
j_gene: TRBJ1-2
CDR3aa: ASSLGINYGYT

v_gene: TRBV4-2
j_gene: TRBJ2-1
CDR3aa: ASSQGREQF

v_gene: TRBV28
j_gene: TRBJ1-6
CDR3aa: ASSARQGNNSPLH

v_gene: TRBV2
j_gene: TRBJ2-5
CDR3aa: ASSENRGIQETQY

v_gene: TRBV18
j_gene: TRBJ1-4
CDR3aa: ASSQRGQKNEKLF

v_gene: TRBV4-2
j_gene: TRBJ2-5
CDR3aa: ASSQDVRTSGQETQY

v_gene: TRBV7-2
j_gene: TRBJ2-3
CDR3aa: ASSLVSTSGRGPDTQY

v_gene: TRBV28
j_gene: TRBJ1-4
CDR3aa: ASSPASGTRNEKLF

v_gene: TRBV19
j_gene: TRBJ1-4
CDR3aa: ASSVTGATNEKLF